This is a list of T cell receptor beta chains from one sample in a study of blood T cells in healthy people across ages. Using its own MiXCR run on the 5' RACE reads, TCRdb lists one record per CDR3 protein. The data show approximately 940,000 distinct CDR3 sequences, around 46% seen once. Sequenced: blood. All receptors derive from a man aged 25 to 45 in good health. Each CDR3 is given with its conserved first and last residue. The D gene is left open where the match is weak. Expanded clones are given a class, and other clones once, few, many or no size at all.

d_gene	v_gene	j_gene	abundance	len	CDR3nt	CDR3aa
.	TRBV3-1	TRBJ2-2	once	15	TGTGCCAGCAGCCCCAGACGGGGTGGTAGCGGGGAGCTGTTTTTT	CASSPRRGGSGELFF
.	TRBV11-2	TRBJ1-1	.	13	TGTGCCAGCAGCTTAACGGCCTGGGGGCAGGCTTTCTTT	CASSLTAWGQAFF
.	TRBV13	TRBJ2-1	.	14	TGTGCCAGCAGCCCTATGCCGACCCCCAATGAGCAGTTCTTC	CASSPMPTPNEQFF
.	TRBV29-1	TRBJ2-7	many	14	TGCAGCGTTGATGCACCAGGGGACGGCTACGAGCAGTACTTC	CSVDAPGDGYEQYF
.	TRBV10-3	TRBJ1-1	few	11	TGTGCCATCAGCCGAGCGACTGAAGCTTTCTTT	CAISRATEAFF
TRBD1	TRBV6-5	TRBJ1-2	.	16	TGTGCCAGCAGTAACTACGACAGGGCAAAATTCTATGGCTACACCTTC	CASSNYDRAKFYGYTF
.	TRBV5-1	TRBJ2-7	.	14	TGCGCCAGCAACCCGGGACGGGCCCTCTACGAGCAGTACTTC	CASNPGRALYEQYF
.	TRBV6-2/TRBV6-3	TRBJ2-5	.	15	TGTGCCAGCAGTTATAGCCTGGGGTCGGCGGAGACCCAGTACTTC	CASSYSLGSAETQYF
TRBD1	TRBV6-5	TRBJ2-1	.	16	TGTGCCAGCAGTCTGACAGGGAGCAGCTCCTACAATGAGCAGTTCTTC	CASSLTGSSSYNEQFF
TRBD1	TRBV29-1	TRBJ1-2	.	13	TGCAGCGTTCTTCGTGGACAGGGCTATGGCTACACCTTC	CSVLRGQGYGYTF
.	TRBV9	TRBJ2-3	.	15	TGTGCCAGCAGCGCAACGGTGGTGGGCACAGATACGCAGTATTTT	CASSATVVGTDTQYF
.	TRBV3-1	TRBJ2-5	few	15	TGTGCCAGCAGCCGCGGGACTCTCTCGTGGGAGACCCAGTACTTC	CASSRGTLSWETQYF
TRBD1	TRBV20-1	TRBJ1-2	.	13	TGCAGTGCCCGTCCAGGACAGGATTATGGCTACACCTTC	CSARPGQDYGYTF
.	TRBV9	TRBJ2-2	.	18	TGTGCCAGCAGCTCCGGGACTGGGACTCTTTATGACACCGGGGAGCTGTTTTTT	CASSSGTGTLYDTGELFF
.	TRBV10-1	TRBJ1-2	.	13	TGCGCCAGCAGTGAGTCAAGGGATGGAGACTACACCTTC	CASSESRDGDYTF
.	TRBV4-3	TRBJ1-4	.	15	TGCGCCAGCAGCCAAGAAGCTGCAACTAATGAAAAACTGTTTTTT	CASSQEAATNEKLFF
.	TRBV6-2/TRBV6-3	TRBJ1-2	.	14	TGTGCCAGCAGCGCCACCGGGATTAACTATGGCTACACCTTC	CASSATGINYGYTF
.	TRBV11-2	TRBJ1-1	.	15	TGTGCCAGCAGCTTCGTCGGCAGGGAGGGCACTGAAGCTTTCTTT	CASSFVGREGTEAFF
TRBD2	TRBV29-1	TRBJ2-1	.	14	TGCAGCTCCCTAGCGGGGGGCCGCTACAATGAGCAGTTCTTC	CSSLAGGRYNEQFF
.	TRBV18	TRBJ1-6	.	16	TGTGCCAGCTCATCAGCGCCCCGGGGTGGGAATTCACCCCTCCACTTT	CASSSAPRGGNSPLHF
.	TRBV7-2	TRBJ2-7	.	16	TGTGCCAGCAGCTTAGCCTTACGGGGGCGTTCCTACGAGCAGTACTTC	CASSLALRGRSYEQYF
.	TRBV3-1	TRBJ1-2	.	13	TGTGCCAGCAGCCGGCAACAGGGAGGCGGCTACACCTTC	CASSRQQGGGYTF
.	TRBV4-1	TRBJ1-1	.	13	TGCGCCAGCAGCCAAGATCCGGGCACTGAAGCTTTCTTT	CASSQDPGTEAFF
TRBD1	TRBV7-9	TRBJ2-2	once	15	TGTGCCAGCAGCTCTGACAGGGCCCCCACCGGGGAGCTGTTTTTT	CASSSDRAPTGELFF
TRBD1	TRBV29-1	TRBJ2-5	.	12	TGCAGCGGGCGGACAGGGAAAGAGACCCAGTACTTC	CSGRTGKETQYF